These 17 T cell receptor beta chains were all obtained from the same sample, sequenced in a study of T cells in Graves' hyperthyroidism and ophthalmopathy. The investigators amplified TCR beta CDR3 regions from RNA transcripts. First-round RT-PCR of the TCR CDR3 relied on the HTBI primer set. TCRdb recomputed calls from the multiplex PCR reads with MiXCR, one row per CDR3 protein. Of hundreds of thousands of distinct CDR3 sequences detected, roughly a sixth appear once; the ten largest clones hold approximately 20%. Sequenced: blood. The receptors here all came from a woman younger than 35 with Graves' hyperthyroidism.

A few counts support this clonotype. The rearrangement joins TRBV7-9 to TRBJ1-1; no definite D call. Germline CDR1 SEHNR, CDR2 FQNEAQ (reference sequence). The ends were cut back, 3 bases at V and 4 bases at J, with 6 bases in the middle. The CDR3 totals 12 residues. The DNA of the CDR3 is TGTGCCAGCAGCTTTAAGGGCACTGAAGCTTTCTTT. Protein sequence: CASSFKGTEAFF.

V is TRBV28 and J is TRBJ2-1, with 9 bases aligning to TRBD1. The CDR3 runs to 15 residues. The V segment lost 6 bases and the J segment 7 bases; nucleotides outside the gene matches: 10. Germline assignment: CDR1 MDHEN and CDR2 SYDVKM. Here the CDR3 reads CASRQTGGGWNEQFF. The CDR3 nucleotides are TGTGCCAGCAGACAAACAGGGGGCGGATGGAATGAGCAGTTCTTC.

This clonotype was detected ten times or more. CDR3 protein: CASSLRQGALNTEAFF. The CDR3 nucleotides read TGTGCCAGCAGTCTGCGACAGGGGGCACTGAACACTGAAGCTTTCTTT. V gene TRBV27 combines with J gene TRBJ1-1, with TRBD1 identical over 10 bases. CDR1 and CDR2 from the germline V gene are MNHEY and SMNVEV (reference sequence). V dropped 5 bases and J dropped 0; count of bases not matched to a gene: 6. The CDR3 is made up of 16 amino acids.

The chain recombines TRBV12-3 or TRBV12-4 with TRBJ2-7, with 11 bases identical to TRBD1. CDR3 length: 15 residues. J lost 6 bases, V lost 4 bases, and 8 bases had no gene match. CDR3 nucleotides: TGTGCCAGCAGTTCTCCGGGACAGGGGGTAATCGAGCAGTACTTC. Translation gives CASSSPGQGVIEQYF.

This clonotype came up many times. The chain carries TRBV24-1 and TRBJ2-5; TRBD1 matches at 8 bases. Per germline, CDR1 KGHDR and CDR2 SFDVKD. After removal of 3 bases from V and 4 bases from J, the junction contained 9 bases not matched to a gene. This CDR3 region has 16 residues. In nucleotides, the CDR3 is TGTGCCACCAGTGATACGGACAGGGAAATCCCAGAGACCCAGTACTTC. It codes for CATSDTDREIPETQYF.

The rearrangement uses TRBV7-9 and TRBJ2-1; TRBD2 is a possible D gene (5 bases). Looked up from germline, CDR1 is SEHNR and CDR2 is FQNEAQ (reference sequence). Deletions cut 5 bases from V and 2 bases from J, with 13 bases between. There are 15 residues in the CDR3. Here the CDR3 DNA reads TGTGCCAGCAGCCCAAGGCGGGCGCCCTACAATGAGCAGTTCTTC. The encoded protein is CASSPRRAPYNEQFF.

For the CDR3, the DNA is TGTGCCATCAGTGATGCCGTGAGACTAGCGGGGGCCGCGCAGTATTTT. Amino acid sequence: CAISDAVRLAGAAQYF. The rearrangement joins TRBV10-3 to TRBJ2-3; TRBD2 agrees at 12 bases. The germline CDR1 and CDR2 sequences are ENHRY and SYGVKD. The CDR3 has 16 residues. V was clipped by 3 bases and J by 10 bases; unmatched bases: 11.

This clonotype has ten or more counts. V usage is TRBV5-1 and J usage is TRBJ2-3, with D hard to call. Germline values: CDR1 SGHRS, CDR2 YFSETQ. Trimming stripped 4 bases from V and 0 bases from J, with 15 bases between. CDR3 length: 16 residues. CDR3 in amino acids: CASSPGPNPSTDTQYF. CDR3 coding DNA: TGCGCCAGCAGCCCCGGACCGAACCCTAGCACAGATACGCAGTATTTT.

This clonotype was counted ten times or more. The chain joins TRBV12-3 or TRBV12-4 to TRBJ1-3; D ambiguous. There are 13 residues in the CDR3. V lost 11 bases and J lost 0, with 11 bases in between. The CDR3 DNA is TGTGCCGGGAGCACGAGCTCTGGAAACACCATATATTTT. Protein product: CAGSTSSGNTIYF.

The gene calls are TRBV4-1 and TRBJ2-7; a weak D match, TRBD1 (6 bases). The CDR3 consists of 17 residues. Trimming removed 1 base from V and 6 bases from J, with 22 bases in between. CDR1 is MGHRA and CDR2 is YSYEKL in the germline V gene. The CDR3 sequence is CASSQVHRDTHLPEQYF. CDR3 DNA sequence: TGCGCCAGCAGCCAAGTACACCGGGACACCCATCTCCCCGAGCAGTACTTC.

The CDR3 loop reads CASSSHRGRGTEAFF. In DNA, the CDR3 is TGTGCCAGCAGCTCCCACAGGGGGCGGGGGACTGAAGCTTTCTTT. The genes are TRBV7-2 and TRBJ1-1; 9 nucleotides agree with TRBD1. This CDR3 is 15 amino acids long. J lost 5 bases, V lost 4 bases, and 8 bases had no gene match. The germline V gene encodes CDR1 SGHTA and CDR2 FQGNSA.

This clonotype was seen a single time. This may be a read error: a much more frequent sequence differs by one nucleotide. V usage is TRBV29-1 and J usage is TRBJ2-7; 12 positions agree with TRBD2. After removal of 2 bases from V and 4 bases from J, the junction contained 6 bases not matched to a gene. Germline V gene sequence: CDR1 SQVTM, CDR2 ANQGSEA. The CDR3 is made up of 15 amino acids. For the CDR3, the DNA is TGCAGCGTTGAATCGGAGCTAGCGGGAGGGTACGAGCAGTACTTC. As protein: CSVESELAGGYEQYF.

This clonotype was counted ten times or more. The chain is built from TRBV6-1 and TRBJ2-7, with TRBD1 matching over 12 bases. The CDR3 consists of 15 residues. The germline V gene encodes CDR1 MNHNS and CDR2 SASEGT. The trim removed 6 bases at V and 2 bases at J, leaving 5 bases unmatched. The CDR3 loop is CASREGQGATYEQYF. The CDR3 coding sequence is TGTGCCAGCAGGGAGGGACAGGGGGCAACCTACGAGCAGTACTTC.

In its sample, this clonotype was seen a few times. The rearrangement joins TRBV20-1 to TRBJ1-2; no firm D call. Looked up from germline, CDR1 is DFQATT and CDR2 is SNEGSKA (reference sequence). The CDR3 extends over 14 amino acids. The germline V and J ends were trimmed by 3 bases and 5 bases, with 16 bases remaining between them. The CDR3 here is CSASNSGSPYGYTF. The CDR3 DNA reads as TGCAGTGCTAGCAATTCCGGGTCTCCTTATGGCTACACCTTC.

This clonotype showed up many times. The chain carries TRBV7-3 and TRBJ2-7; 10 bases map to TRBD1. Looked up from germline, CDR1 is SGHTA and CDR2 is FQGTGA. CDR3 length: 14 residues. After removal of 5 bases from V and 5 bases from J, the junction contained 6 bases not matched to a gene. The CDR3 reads CASSPGTGVDEQYF. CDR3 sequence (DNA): TGTGCCAGCAGCCCTGGGACAGGGGTGGACGAGCAGTACTTC.

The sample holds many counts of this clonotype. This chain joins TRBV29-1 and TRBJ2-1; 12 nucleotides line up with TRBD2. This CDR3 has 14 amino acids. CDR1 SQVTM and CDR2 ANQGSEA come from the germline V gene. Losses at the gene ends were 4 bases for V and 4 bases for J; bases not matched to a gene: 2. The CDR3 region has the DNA TGCAGCGTTGCCGGGACTAGCGGGTACAATGAGCAGTTCTTC. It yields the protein CSVAGTSGYNEQFF.

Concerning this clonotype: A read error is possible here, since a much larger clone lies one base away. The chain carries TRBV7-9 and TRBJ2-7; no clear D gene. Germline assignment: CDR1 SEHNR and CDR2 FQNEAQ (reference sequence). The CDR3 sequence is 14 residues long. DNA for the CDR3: TGCGCCAGCAGCTTGAATAGTGAGAGATACGAGCAGTACTTC. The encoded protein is CASSLNSERYEQYF.